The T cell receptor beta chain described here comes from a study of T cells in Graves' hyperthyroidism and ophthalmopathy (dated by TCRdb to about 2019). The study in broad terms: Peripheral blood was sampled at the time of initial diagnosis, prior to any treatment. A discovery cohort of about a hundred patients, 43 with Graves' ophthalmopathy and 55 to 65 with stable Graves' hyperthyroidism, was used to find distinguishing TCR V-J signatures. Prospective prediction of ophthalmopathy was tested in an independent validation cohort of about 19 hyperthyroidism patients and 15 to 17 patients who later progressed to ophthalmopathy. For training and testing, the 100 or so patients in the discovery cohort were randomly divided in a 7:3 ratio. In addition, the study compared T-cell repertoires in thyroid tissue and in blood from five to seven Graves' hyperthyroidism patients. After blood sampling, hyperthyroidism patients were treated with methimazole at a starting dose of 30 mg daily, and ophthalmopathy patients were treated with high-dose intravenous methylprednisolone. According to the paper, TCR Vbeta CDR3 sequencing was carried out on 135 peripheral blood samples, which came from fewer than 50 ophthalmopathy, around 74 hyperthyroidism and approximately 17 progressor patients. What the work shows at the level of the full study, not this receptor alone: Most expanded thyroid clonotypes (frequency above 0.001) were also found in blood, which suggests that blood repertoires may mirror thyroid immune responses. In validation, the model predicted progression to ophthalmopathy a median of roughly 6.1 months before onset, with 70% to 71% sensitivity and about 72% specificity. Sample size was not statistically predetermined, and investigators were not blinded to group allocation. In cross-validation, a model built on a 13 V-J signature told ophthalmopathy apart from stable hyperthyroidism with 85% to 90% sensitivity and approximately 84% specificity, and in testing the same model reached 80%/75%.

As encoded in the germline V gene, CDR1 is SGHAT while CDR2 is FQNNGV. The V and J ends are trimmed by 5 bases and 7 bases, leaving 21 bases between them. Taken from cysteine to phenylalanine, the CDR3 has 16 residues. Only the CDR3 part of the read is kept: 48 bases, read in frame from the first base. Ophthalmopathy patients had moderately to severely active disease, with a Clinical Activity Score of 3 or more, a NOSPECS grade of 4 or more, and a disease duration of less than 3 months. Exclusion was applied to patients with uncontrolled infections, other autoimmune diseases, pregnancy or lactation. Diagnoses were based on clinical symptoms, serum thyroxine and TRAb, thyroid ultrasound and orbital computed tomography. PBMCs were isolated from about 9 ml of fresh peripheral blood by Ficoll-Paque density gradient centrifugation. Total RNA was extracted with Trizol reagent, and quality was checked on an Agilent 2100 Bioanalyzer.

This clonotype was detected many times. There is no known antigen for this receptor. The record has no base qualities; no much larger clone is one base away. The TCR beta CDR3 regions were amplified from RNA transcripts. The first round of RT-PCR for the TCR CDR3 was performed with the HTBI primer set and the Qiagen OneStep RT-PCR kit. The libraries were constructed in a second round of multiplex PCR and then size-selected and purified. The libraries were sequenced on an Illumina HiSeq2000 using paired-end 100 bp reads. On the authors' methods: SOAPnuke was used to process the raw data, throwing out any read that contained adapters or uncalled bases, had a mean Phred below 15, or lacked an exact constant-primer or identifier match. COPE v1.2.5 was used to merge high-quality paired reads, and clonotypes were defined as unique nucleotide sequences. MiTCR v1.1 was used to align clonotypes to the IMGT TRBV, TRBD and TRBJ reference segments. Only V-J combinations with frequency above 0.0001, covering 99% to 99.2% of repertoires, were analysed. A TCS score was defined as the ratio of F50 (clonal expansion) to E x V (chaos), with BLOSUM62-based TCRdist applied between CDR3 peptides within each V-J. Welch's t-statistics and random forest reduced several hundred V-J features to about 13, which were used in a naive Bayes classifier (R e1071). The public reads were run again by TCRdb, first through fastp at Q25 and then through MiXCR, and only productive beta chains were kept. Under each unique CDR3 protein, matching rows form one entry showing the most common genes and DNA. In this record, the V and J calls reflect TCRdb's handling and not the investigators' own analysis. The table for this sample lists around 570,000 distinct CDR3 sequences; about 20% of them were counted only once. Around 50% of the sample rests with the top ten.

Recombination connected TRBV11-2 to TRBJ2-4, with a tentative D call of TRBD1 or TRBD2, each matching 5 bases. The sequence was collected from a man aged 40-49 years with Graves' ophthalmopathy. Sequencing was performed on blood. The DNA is TGTGCCAGCAGCGCCCGACGCCAACTGGGGGAGAACATTCAGTACTTC. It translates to CASSARRQLGENIQYF.